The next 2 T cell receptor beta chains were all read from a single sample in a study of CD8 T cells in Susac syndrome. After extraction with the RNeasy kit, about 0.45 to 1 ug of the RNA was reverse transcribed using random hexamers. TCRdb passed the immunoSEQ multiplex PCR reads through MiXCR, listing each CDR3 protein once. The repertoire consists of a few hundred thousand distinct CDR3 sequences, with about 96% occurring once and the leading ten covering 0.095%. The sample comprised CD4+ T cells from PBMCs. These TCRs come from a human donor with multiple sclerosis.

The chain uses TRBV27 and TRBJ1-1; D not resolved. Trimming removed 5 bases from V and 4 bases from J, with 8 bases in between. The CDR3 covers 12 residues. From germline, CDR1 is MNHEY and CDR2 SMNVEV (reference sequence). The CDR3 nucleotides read TGTGCCAGCAGTCCTTTCGGCACTGAAGCTTTCTTT. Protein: CASSPFGTEAFF.

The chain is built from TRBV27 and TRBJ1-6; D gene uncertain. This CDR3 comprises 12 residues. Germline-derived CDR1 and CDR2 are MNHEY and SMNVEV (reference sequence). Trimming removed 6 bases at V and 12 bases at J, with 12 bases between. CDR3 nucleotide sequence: TGTGCCAGCAGAGCCAGCTTTGGACCCCTCCACTTT. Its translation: CASRASFGPLHF.